This TCR beta chain was found in a study of T cells in Graves' hyperthyroidism and ophthalmopathy. General study results and limits: In blood, most of the thyroid clonotypes expanded above 0.001 were also present.

V shed 3 bases and J shed 6 bases, with 20 bases lying between them. This CDR3 contains 16 residues. CDR1 is WSHSY, CDR2 SAAADI, per germline. RNA transcripts served as the template for amplifying TCR beta CDR3 regions. TCR CDR3 underwent first-round RT-PCR with the HTBI primer set. TCRdb processed the multiplex PCR reads anew with MiXCR; each CDR3 protein has one entry. Found here are about 840,000 distinct CDR3 sequences, approximately 40% of them singletons; the top ten hold approximately 8.7%. Patients were aged 18 to 65, had disease duration under 2 months, and had newly diagnosed hyperthyroidism. Patients were excluded because of uncontrolled infection, other autoimmune disease, pregnancy or lactation. Orbital computed tomography, thyroid ultrasound, serum thyroxine and TRAb, and clinical symptoms together informed the diagnoses. This clonotype was seen at least ten times. Its antigen is not known.

This clonotype originated in a man between 18 and 29 years old with Graves' hyperthyroidism. This sequence joins TRBV10-2 and TRBJ1-1; tentative D call: TRBD1 (6 bases). Sequenced: blood. The CDR3 DNA is TGCGCCAGCAGTGACGGGCAGGGGATAAGTAAGGCTGAAGCTTTCTTT. Protein: CASSDGQGISKAEAFF.